This entry lists 28 T cell receptor beta chains sequenced from one sample in a study of CD8 T cells in ankylosing spondylitis. TCRdb reprocessed the 5' RACE reads via MiXCR and lists one record per CDR3 protein. This sample has about 92,000 distinct CDR3 sequences, with 7.5% to 9% found just once. The sample consisted of blood, either unsorted or a sorted T cell fraction (not recorded which). All receptors derive from a male donor with ankylosing spondylitis or in good health (not recorded which).

Notes on this clonotype: Compared with germline, one end of the junction differs, possibly owing to a read error. The rearrangement joins TRBV20-1 to TRBJ2-3; TRBD1 aligns across 8 bases. This CDR3 is built from 15 residues. Germline-derived CDR1 and CDR2 are DFQATT and SNEGSKA (reference sequence). This CDR3 is CCAQPGQGGTDTQYF. The CDR3 coding sequence is TGCTGTGCTCAACCCGGACAGGGAGGCACAGATACGCAGTATTTT.

V usage is TRBV7-2 and J usage is TRBJ2-1; 12 nucleotides line up with TRBD1. Looked up from germline, CDR1 is SGHTA and CDR2 is FQGNSA. This CDR3 region has 19 residues. The J segment lost 7 bases and the V segment lost 0 bases, leaving 13 bases of the junction unmatched. CDR3 DNA: TGTGCCAGCAGCTTAGCGGGGGGACAGGGGGCGCTCTTTTGGAATGAGCAGTTCTTC. Translation gives CASSLAGGQGALFWNEQFF.

This clonotype appeared many times. This chain links TRBV20-1 with TRBJ1-1; 9 bases line up with TRBD1. This CDR3 contains 14 residues. The junction had 3 bases not matched to a gene; V was cut back by 2 bases and J by 2 bases. The germline gives CDR1 DFQATT, CDR2 SNEGSKA (reference sequence). CDR3 amino acids: CSARRGQGNTEAFF. The CDR3 coding sequence is TGCAGTGCTAGAAGGGGACAGGGCAACACTGAAGCTTTCTTT.

This clonotype was picked up many times. V gene TRBV11-2 combines with J gene TRBJ2-1; TRBD2 agrees at 10 bases. After removal of 3 bases from V and 4 bases from J, the junction contained 6 bases not matched to a gene. Looked up from germline, CDR1 is SGHAT and CDR2 is FQNNGV. The CDR3 runs to 16 residues. The CDR3: CASSFFSGGLYNEQFF. Here the CDR3 DNA reads TGTGCCAGCAGCTTTTTTAGCGGGGGGCTGTACAATGAGCAGTTCTTC. Full variable domain (missing parts from reference TRBV11-2 and TRBJ2-1): EAGVAQSPRYKIIEKRQSVAFWCNPISGHATLYWYQQILGQGPKLLIQFQNNGVVDDSQLPKDRFSAERLKGVDSTLKIQPAKLEDSAVYLCASSFFSGGLYNEQFFGPGTRLTVL.

This clonotype was seen at least ten times. V is TRBV20-1 and J is TRBJ1-2; D unresolved. The CDR3 runs to 14 residues. The ends were cut back, 3 bases at V and 0 bases at J, with 11 bases in the middle. From germline, CDR1 is DFQATT and CDR2 SNEGSKA (reference sequence). The CDR3 DNA follows: TGCAGTGCTAGTCCCAGGACCACTAACTATGGCTACACCTTC. This encodes CSASPRTTNYGYTF.

As to this clonotype: This clone may be a read error of a much larger clone one base away. The V and J genes are TRBV12-3 or TRBV12-4 and TRBJ2-1; 7 bases agree with TRBD2. This CDR3 has 14 amino acids. After removal of 2 bases from V and 6 bases from J, the junction contained 4 bases not matched to a gene. The CDR3 coding sequence is TGTGCCAGCAGTTTAATGGGGACTACCAATGAGCAGTTCTTC. It yields the protein CASSLMGTTNEQFF.

The chain carries TRBV5-1 and TRBJ2-1; 10 bases map to TRBD2. Germline CDR1 and CDR2: SGHRS and YFSETQ. The CDR3 runs 16 residues. The ends lost 0 bases at V and 4 bases at J; junction bases unmatched: 4. For the CDR3, the DNA is TGCGCCAGCAGCTTGGGGGCTAGCGGGGGTTACAATGAGCAGTTCTTC. Its protein is CASSLGASGGYNEQFF.

The sample holds many counts of this clonotype. The J gene is TRBJ1-2, the V gene TRBV10-3; possible D gene TRBD1, 5 bases. V was trimmed by 6 bases and J by 4 bases, leaving 9 bases between them. The CDR3 is 12 amino acids. Germline CDR1 and CDR2: ENHRY and SYGVKD. CDR3 amino acids: CAISPQGYGYTF. The CDR3 DNA reads TGTGCCATCAGCCCCCAGGGCTATGGCTACACCTTC.

Remarks on this clonotype: This could be a read error, since a much larger clone is one nucleotide away. This chain uses TRBV5-4 with TRBJ2-7, with TRBD1 matching over 8 bases. CDR1 is SGHNT, CDR2 YYREEE, per germline (reference sequence). J gave up 8 bases and V 4 bases, and 8 bases lay outside the gene matches. The CDR3 has 13 residues. DNA for the CDR3: TGTGCCAGCAGCCTCGGACAGGGTGACAAGCAGTACTTC. Its translation is CASSLGQGDKQYF.

The V call is TRBV5-1, the J call TRBJ2-5; D is unclear. The CDR3 has 15 residues. With 0 bases removed from V and 4 bases from J, the gap between germline ends came to 13 bases. Per germline, CDR1 SGHRS and CDR2 YFSETQ. CDR3 sequence reads: CASSLAISTGETQYF. CDR3 DNA: TGCGCCAGCAGCTTGGCGATATCAACGGGAGAGACCCAGTACTTC. The entire variable domain, with the rest obtained from reference TRBV5-1 and TRBJ2-5, is as follows: KAGVTQTPRYLIKTRGQQVTLSCSPISGHRSVSWYQQTPGQGLQFLFEYFSETQRNKGNFPGRFSGRQFSNSRSEMNVSTLELGDSALYLCASSLAISTGETQYFGPGTRLLVL.

This clonotype was found many times. Here the CDR3 DNA reads TGTGCCAGTAGTGCGGACAGTGGGTACTTC. Residues: CASSADSGYF. V usage is TRBV19 and J usage is TRBJ2-4, with D perhaps matching TRBD1 (6 bases). Germline V gene sequence: CDR1 LNHDA, CDR2 SQIVND (reference sequence). V lost 5 bases, J lost 15 bases, and 11 bases lay in between. The CDR3 runs 10 residues.

The rearrangement links TRBV7-6 to TRBJ1-1; a possible D gene is TRBD1 (5 bases). The germline gives CDR1 SGHVS, CDR2 FNYEAQ. Trimming shortened V by 0 bases and J by 1 base, and 12 bases separated the two germline ends. This CDR3 spans 16 amino acids. DNA for the CDR3: TGTGCCAGCAGCTTAGCCCATGGGGGGAAGAACACTGAAGCTTTCTTT. Its protein product is CASSLAHGGKNTEAFF.

This clonotype was seen a few times. This sequence joins TRBV19 and TRBJ2-2; unclear D gene. The length of the CDR3 is 14 residues. Per the germline V gene, CDR1 is LNHDA and CDR2 is SQIVND (reference sequence). V dropped 1 base and J dropped 2 bases, with 5 bases sitting between them. The CDR3 region is CASSIGANTGELFF. As DNA, the CDR3 is TGTGCCAGTAGTATAGGGGCCAACACCGGGGAGCTGTTTTTT. Full variable domain (remainder filled in from reference TRBV19 and TRBJ2-2): DGGITQSPKYLFRKEGQNVTLSCEQNLNHDAMYWYRQDPGQGLRLIYYSQIVNDFQKGDIAEGYSVSREKKESFPLTVTSAQKNPTAFYLCASSIGANTGELFFGEGSRLTVL.

This clonotype was seen repeatedly, ten times or more. DNA of the CDR3: TGTGCCAGCAGCTTAGAAGGGCTAGGCCGTGGCTCCGAGCAGTACTTC. It translates to CASSLEGLGRGSEQYF. This sequence joins TRBV7-2 and TRBJ2-7; no reliable D call. Germline CDR1 is SGHTA and CDR2 is FQGNSA. The CDR3 runs 16 residues. With 1 base removed from V and 6 bases from J, the gap between germline ends came to 19 bases. The full variable domain, rest sourced from reference TRBV7-2 and TRBJ2-7, is GAGVSQSPSNKVTEKGKDVELRCDPISGHTALYWYRQSLGQGLEFLIYFQGNSAPDKSGLPSDRFSAERTGGSVSTLTIQRTQQEDSAVYLCASSLEGLGRGSEQYFGPGTRLTVT.

This clonotype was seen at least ten times. The genes are TRBV28 and TRBJ2-3; 9 bases line up with TRBD2. The CDR3 runs 16 residues. Germline V gives CDR1 MDHEN, CDR2 SYDVKM. V was clipped by 4 bases and J by 4 bases; unmatched bases: 9. CDR3 coding DNA: TGTGCCAGCAGTTCCAGCCTAGCGGGAATCGCAGATACGCAGTATTTT. Its protein product is CASSSSLAGIADTQYF.

This clonotype was counted between two and nine times. This chain joins TRBV29-1 and TRBJ1-2; 10 bases map to TRBD1. J lost 6 bases, V lost 5 bases, and 3 bases had no gene match. The CDR3 sequence is 12 residues long. Germline V gene data show CDR1 as SQVTM and CDR2 as ANQGSEA. CDR3 in amino acids: CSVSGTGDGYTF. The CDR3 coding sequence is TGCAGCGTTTCCGGGACAGGGGATGGCTACACCTTC. Full variable domain (rest looked up from reference TRBV29-1 and TRBJ1-2): SAVISQKPSRDICQRGTSLTIQCQVDSQVTMMFWYRQQPGQSLTLIATANQGSEATYESGFVIDKFPISRPNLTFSTLTVSNMSPEDSSIYLCSVSGTGDGYTFGSGTRLTVV.

This clonotype has at least ten counts. V usage is TRBV6-2 or TRBV6-3 and J usage is TRBJ2-7; weak D call: TRBD2 (5 bases). CDR3 length: 14 residues. The ends were cut back, 10 bases at V and 5 bases at J, with 21 bases in the middle. The germline V gene has CDR1 MNHEY and CDR2 SVGEGT. In DNA form, the CDR3 reads TGTGCCACCTACAACCCGGGAAGAATCAACGAGCAGTACTTC. This gives the protein CATYNPGRINEQYF.

This clonotype is large (0.1 to 1%) in the sample. This rearrangement joins TRBV20-1 to TRBJ2-3; TRBD2 matches at 9 bases. Germline values: CDR1 DFQATT, CDR2 SNEGSKA (reference sequence). Germline trimming cut 5 bases from V and 6 bases from J; bases unmatched to any gene: 3. The CDR3 spans 12 residues. CDR3 loop: CSALGLADTQYF. The CDR3 DNA reads TGCAGTGCTCTCGGACTAGCGGATACGCAGTATTTT.

This clonotype was detected ten times or more. CDR3 loop: CSAGTQNTGELFF. In nucleotides, the CDR3 is TGCAGCGCCGGGACACAGAACACCGGGGAGCTGTTTTTT. V usage is TRBV29-1 and J usage is TRBJ2-2; TRBD1 is a possible D gene (6 bases). The CDR3 extends over 13 amino acids. V lost 7 bases and J 1 base, leaving 10 bases between the germline ends. Germline CDR1 is SQVTM and CDR2 is ANQGSEA.

In this sample, this clonotype turned up many times. J is TRBJ1-2 and V is TRBV5-6; weak D call: TRBD1 (5 bases). Germline V gene lookup returns CDR1 SGHDT and CDR2 YYEEEE. The CDR3 has 13 amino acids. Trimming pared 0 bases from V and 10 bases from J, leaving 13 bases between. CDR3: CASSLGDRQTYTF. CDR3 DNA: TGTGCCAGCAGCTTGGGGGACCGTCAGACCTACACCTTC.

This clonotype was recorded at least ten times. The V gene is TRBV7-2, the J gene TRBJ2-1; 7 nucleotides line up with TRBD2. CDR1 and CDR2 (germline): SGHTA, FQGNSA. CDR3 length: 14 residues. The V gene end was trimmed by 4 bases and the J gene end by 4 bases; junction bases not matched to a gene: 4. The CDR3 DNA follows: TGTGCCAGCAGCTACCTAGCGGATTACAATGAGCAGTTCTTC. The encoded protein is CASSYLADYNEQFF. The full variable domain, with the rest looked up from reference TRBV7-2 and TRBJ2-1, is GAGVSQSPSNKVTEKGKDVELRCDPISGHTALYWYRQSLGQGLEFLIYFQGNSAPDKSGLPSDRFSAERTGGSVSTLTIQRTQQEDSAVYLCASSYLADYNEQFFGPGTRLTVL.

To note about this clonotype: A clone one base away is much larger, so this may be a read error. This chain uses TRBV2 with TRBJ2-1; 10 bases match TRBD2. Germline-derived CDR1 and CDR2 are SNHLY and FYNNEI. The CDR3 has 12 amino acids. The CDR3 region has the DNA TGTGCCAGCCAGCGGGAGGGCAATGGGCAGTTCTTC. Translation: CASQREGNGQFF. The entire variable domain, with the rest obtained from reference TRBV2 and TRBJ2-1, is as follows: EPEVTQTPSHQVTQMGQEVILRCVPISNHLYFYWYRQILGQKVEFLVSFYNNEISEKSEIFDDQFSVERPDGSNFTLKIRSTKLEDSAMYFCASQREGNGQFFGPGTRLTVL.

This clonotype appeared many times. The V gene is TRBV3-1, the J gene TRBJ2-4; 9 bases fit TRBD2. Germline CDR1 is LGHDT and CDR2 is YNNKEL (reference sequence). This CDR3 contains 17 residues. V lost 3 bases, J lost 0 bases, and 6 bases stayed unmatched. CDR3 DNA sequence: TGTGCCAGCAGCCAGGATCTAGCGGGGATAGCCAAAAACATTCAGTACTTC. The encoded protein is CASSQDLAGIAKNIQYF. Based on the CDR3 plus reference TRBV3-1 and TRBJ2-4, the full variable domain is DTAVSQTPKYLVTQMGNDKSIKCEQNLGHDTMYWYKQDSKKFLKIMFSYNNKELIINETVPNRFSPKSPDKAHLNLHINSLELGDSAVYFCASSQDLAGIAKNIQYFGAGTRLSVL.

This clonotype has a count of ten or more. This sequence joins TRBV6-2 or TRBV6-3 and TRBJ2-1, with D uncertain. The V end was cut by 9 bases, the J end by 0 bases, with 9 bases between. CDR3 length: 13 residues. Germline V gives CDR1 MNHEY, CDR2 SVGEGT. This CDR3 reads CASREISYNEQFF. The CDR3 coding sequence is TGTGCCAGTCGAGAAATCTCCTACAATGAGCAGTTCTTC.

This clonotype was seen repeatedly, ten times or more. This sequence joins TRBV5-1 and TRBJ2-3, with 12 bases identical to TRBD2. Trimming cost V 4 bases and J 0 bases; bases outside gene matches: 6. This CDR3 is 17 amino acids long. Germline V gives CDR1 SGHRS, CDR2 YFSETQ. The CDR3 DNA sequence: TGCGCCAGCAGCCCTAGCGGGGGGGCCGGGAGCACAGATACGCAGTATTTT. Amino acids: CASSPSGGAGSTDTQYF.

The gene calls are TRBV12-3 or TRBV12-4 and TRBJ1-6; a weak D match, TRBD1 (6 bases). V gave up 4 bases and J gave up 7 bases, with 11 bases separating them. This CDR3 comprises 14 residues. The DNA of the CDR3 is TGTGCCAGCAGTTCGGGGGCCGGAAATTCACCCCTCCACTTT. Translating it yields CASSSGAGNSPLHF.

Ten or more counts support this clonotype. The chain has TRBV24-1 and TRBJ1-2; 7 bases agree with TRBD1. V gave up 7 bases and J gave up 4 bases; unmatched junction bases: 2. From germline, CDR1 is KGHDR and CDR2 SFDVKD. CDR3 length: 12 residues. The CDR3 bases are TGTGCCACCAGGACAGGGAGCTATGGCTACACCTTC. As protein: CATRTGSYGYTF.

The V gene is TRBV7-2, the J gene TRBJ1-5, with unresolved D. The V end lost 5 bases, the J end lost 7 bases, and 18 bases lay between the germline ends. This CDR3 has 15 amino acids. The V gene's germline CDR1 is SGHTA and CDR2 FQGNSA. The DNA of the CDR3 is TGTGCCAGCAGCCCAAGTAACGGGGTCTGGCAGCCCCAGCATTTT. Translation gives CASSPSNGVWQPQHF. Full variable domain (rest looked up from reference TRBV7-2 and TRBJ1-5): GAGVSQSPSNKVTEKGKDVELRCDPISGHTALYWYRQSLGQGLEFLIYFQGNSAPDKSGLPSDRFSAERTGGSVSTLTIQRTQQEDSAVYLCASSPSNGVWQPQHFGDGTRLSIL.